A selection of T cell receptor beta chains follows, all from one sample in a study of T cell responses to AZD1222 COVID-19 vaccine. Libraries were prepared by immunoSEQ multiplex PCR; TCRdb keeps only in-frame clonotypes and omits some of them. The sample contains around 45,000 clones, 80% of which appear only once. This material consisted of peripheral blood, taken 28 days after the second dose of the MenACWY control vaccine. These receptors were collected from an adult who received the MenACWY meningococcal vaccine as a control. Both conserved end residues are part of each CDR3. The order of the fields is D gene, clone size, V gene, J gene, CDR3 DNA, CDR3 protein. The D gene is left open where the match is weak. Clone size, where shown, is once, few, many, or a class for clones that have expanded.

-	once	TRBV7-8	TRBJ1-1	TGTGCCAGCAGGGGGAGGGACGGCTGGGGTAACACTGAAGCTTTCTTT	CASRGRDGWGNTEAFF
TRBD1	once	TRBV11-2	TRBJ2-2	TGTGCCAGCACTGCGGGGACAGGGTATGACACCGGGGAGCTGTTTTTT	CASTAGTGYDTGELFF
-	-	TRBV2	TRBJ2-6	TGTGCCAGCAGTGAAGAGCGACAGAGTACTGGGTCTGGGGCCAACGTCCTGACTTTC	CASSEERQSTGSGANVLTF
-	-	TRBV5-1	TRBJ1-1	TGCGCCAGCAGCTTGGCAACCGGGACACCAAACACTGAAGCTTTCTTT	CASSLATGTPNTEAFF
TRBD2	few	TRBV6-4	TRBJ2-3	TGTGCCAGCAGTGACTCGGGCGGGGGGGCTCCAGATACGCAGTATTTT	CASSDSGGGAPDTQYF
TRBD1	-	TRBV30	TRBJ2-1	TGTGCCTGGAGTGATAGAATAAGGGGGCACTCCTACAATGAGCAGTTCTTC	CAWSDRIRGHSYNEQFF
-	-	TRBV12-3/TRBV12-4	TRBJ1-1	TGTGCCAGCAGTCAATTGTCTGAAGCTTTCTTT	CASSQLSEAFF
TRBD1	-	TRBV4-1	TRBJ1-2	TGCGCCAGCAGCCGCAAACAGGGGGATAACTATGGCTACACCTTC	CASSRKQGDNYGYTF
-	-	TRBV10-1	TRBJ1-5	TGCGCCAGCAGTGAGTCTAATAGGGATCAGCCCCAGCATTTT	CASSESNRDQPQHF
-	few	TRBV7-3	TRBJ1-4	TGTGCCAGCAGCCACCAAGGGTCAGTTGAAAAACTGTTTTTT	CASSHQGSVEKLFF
-	-	TRBV11-3	TRBJ2-1	TGTGCCAGCAGCCGAAGTAAGAATGAGCAGTTCTTC	CASSRSKNEQFF
-	once	TRBV12-3/TRBV12-4	TRBJ1-2	TGTGCCAGCAGTCCCAGTGAGAACTATGGCTACACCTTC	CASSPSENYGYTF
-	few	TRBV7-8	TRBJ2-2	TGTGCCAGCAGCTTAGTGGGGGTGAACACCGGGGAGCTGTTTTTT	CASSLVGVNTGELFF
TRBD1	once	TRBV5-1	TRBJ2-2	TGCGCCAGCAGCCTGGGACAGGGGGCAAGCGGGGAGCTGTTTTTT	CASSLGQGASGELFF
-	once	TRBV18	TRBJ1-5	TGTGCCAGCTCACCACGCAAGGGTTTAAATCAGCCCCAGCATTTT	CASSPRKGLNQPQHF
TRBD2	-	TRBV9	TRBJ2-5	TGTGCCAGCAGCGTAGACCCCGGGGGGGCCGTGGAGGAGACCCAGTACTTC	CASSVDPGGAVEETQYF
TRBD1	few	TRBV7-9	TRBJ2-5	TGTGCCAGCAGCTGGACAGGGGAGTCGGAGACCCAGTACTTC	CASSWTGESETQYF
-	once	TRBV18	TRBJ2-7	TGTGCCAGCTCACCACCGAGAACAGGTCCTACCACATACGAGCAGTACTTC	CASSPPRTGPTTYEQYF
TRBD1	-	TRBV28	TRBJ2-7	TGTGCCAGCAGCACTTCTCGCCTGACGACAGGGGGAGACGGCTACGAGCAGTACTTC	CASSTSRLTTGGDGYEQYF
TRBD2	-	TRBV4-2	TRBJ2-1	TGTGCCAGCAGCCAAGATCTAGCGGGAGGCAATGAGCAGTTCTTC	CASSQDLAGGNEQFF
-	-	TRBV5-8	TRBJ2-7	TGTGCCAGCAGCTTGGTTCGGAACTACGAGCAGTACTTC	CASSLVRNYEQYF
-	-	TRBV7-6	TRBJ2-5	TGTGCCAGCAGCCTTAACACGAGACTAACCCAAGAGACCCAGTACTTC	CASSLNTRLTQETQYF
TRBD1	-	TRBV4-1	TRBJ1-5	TGCGCCAGCAGCCAAGATTGGACAGGGAGGCAGCCCCAGCATTTT	CASSQDWTGRQPQHF
-	-	TRBV13	TRBJ2-3	TGTGCCAGCAGTATAAGGGGCAGCAGGTGGGATACGCAGTATTTT	CASSIRGSRWDTQYF
TRBD1	-	TRBV30	TRBJ2-1	TGTGCCGTTAGACAGGGGGTAATCTTTGAGCAGTTCTTC	CAVRQGVIFEQFF
TRBD1	-	TRBV19	TRBJ2-3	TGTGCCAGTAGTATCCAAGGACAGGTTGGTGATACGCAGTATTTT	CASSIQGQVGDTQYF
-	-	TRBV30	TRBJ1-3	TGTGCCTGGGCACAGGGCATGGGGGGAAACACCATATATTTT	CAWAQGMGGNTIYF
-	-	TRBV7-9	TRBJ2-2	TGTGCCAGCAGCAAGGAGCCAGGGACGACCGGGGAGCTGTTTTTT	CASSKEPGTTGELFF
-	-	TRBV27	TRBJ1-2	TGTGCCAGCAGTTCCTATAACTATGGCTACACCTTC	CASSSYNYGYTF
-	-	TRBV3-1/TRBV3-2	TRBJ2-5	TGTGCCAGCAGCGGAAGGGTCCGCCAGATCCAAGAGACCCAGTACTTC	CASSGRVRQIQETQYF
TRBD1	-	TRBV6-6	TRBJ1-2	TGTGCCAGCAGTTACTCGACAGGGGGCTCTGGCTATGGCTACACCTTC	CASSYSTGGSGYGYTF
TRBD1	once	TRBV6-5	TRBJ1-5	TGTGCCAGCAGGTTAGGGACAGGGTTGCAGCCCCAGCATTTT	CASRLGTGLQPQHF
-	-	TRBV14	TRBJ1-1	TGTGCCAGCAGCCAAGATCCGGGGGGCTTAGGGAACACTGAAGCTTTCTTT	CASSQDPGGLGNTEAFF
TRBD1	-	TRBV19	TRBJ1-1	TGTGCCAGTAGCCTCGGGACAGCTCTAATGAACACTGAAGCTTTCTTT	CASSLGTALMNTEAFF
-	few	TRBV28	TRBJ2-3	TGTGCCAGCAGCCCCGCGGGGCGGCGGTTAAGCACAGATACGCAGTATTTT	CASSPAGRRLSTDTQYF
-	few	TRBV4-1	TRBJ2-4	TGCGCCAGCAGCCAAGTTATCGGGGAGATGGCCAAAAACATTCAGTACTTC	CASSQVIGEMAKNIQYF
TRBD1	-	TRBV11-2	TRBJ2-2	TGTGCCAGCGCTCCTATACTGGGACAGAAGAACACCGGGGAGCTGTTTTTT	CASAPILGQKNTGELFF
-	-	TRBV10-1	TRBJ2-1	TGCGCCAGCAGCCCGGGGAAACAGTTAAATGAGCAGTTCTTC	CASSPGKQLNEQFF
-	-	TRBV3-1/TRBV3-2	TRBJ1-5	TGTGCCAGCAGCCAAGTTGATAGCAATCAGCCCCAGCATTTT	CASSQVDSNQPQHF
-	-	TRBV6-2/TRBV6-3	TRBJ1-1	TGTGCCAGCAGTCCATCCGGGACGGCGTATGTGGCTTTCTTT	CASSPSGTAYVAFF
-	once	TRBV3-1/TRBV3-2	TRBJ1-2	TGTGCCAGCAGCAAGGGCTGGAGCTATGGCTACACCTTC	CASSKGWSYGYTF
-	-	TRBV7-6	TRBJ2-3	TGTGCCAGCAGCTTCGACCACACAGATACGCAGTATTTT	CASSFDHTDTQYF
TRBD1	few	TRBV6-5	TRBJ1-1	TGTGCCAGCAGAGGGGACAGGGGGGCTTTCTTT	CASRGDRGAFF
-	-	TRBV18	TRBJ2-7	TGTGCCAGCTCACCACTTAACAGGGACCAGCAGTACTTC	CASSPLNRDQQYF
TRBD2	-	TRBV27	TRBJ2-7	TGTGCCAGCAGTTCACCGACTAGCGGAACCTACGAGCAGTACTTC	CASSSPTSGTYEQYF
-	-	TRBV21-1	TRBJ2-3	TGTGCCAGCAGCAAATCGTCTAGCGGGGACAAAAATACAGATACGCAGTATTTT	CASSKSSSGDKNTDTQYF
TRBD2	once	TRBV10-1	TRBJ2-1	TGCGCCAGCTCTACTAGCGGGGGGTACAATGAGCAGTTCTTC	CASSTSGGYNEQFF
-	-	TRBV10-2	TRBJ1-3	TGCGCAGGGAGGACTGGAAACACCATATATTTT	CAGRTGNTIYF
TRBD1	-	TRBV6-6	TRBJ2-1	TGTGCCAGCAGTTTCGGACAGGGAGAGTTCTTC	CASSFGQGEFF
-	once	TRBV6-6	TRBJ1-2	TGTGCCAGCAGTTACTCCCGGGACACCTATGGCTACACCTTC	CASSYSRDTYGYTF
TRBD1	-	TRBV7-2	TRBJ2-2	TGTGCCAGCAGCTTTGGGACAGGGAGAAGACCCGGGGAGCTGTTTTTT	CASSFGTGRRPGELFF
-	-	TRBV28	TRBJ1-1	TGTGCCAGCAGCCATGGGGGGGGGATGAACACTGAAGCTTTCTTT	CASSHGGGMNTEAFF
-	-	TRBV6-5	TRBJ1-2	TGTGCCAGCACCATGGGAAGGGAAAGTGGCTACACCTTC	CASTMGRESGYTF
TRBD1	-	TRBV7-6	TRBJ1-6	TGTGCCAGCAGCCCGGAGACAGGGCAATATAATTCACCCCTCCACTTT	CASSPETGQYNSPLHF
-	-	TRBV7-9	TRBJ1-5	TGTGCCAGCAGCCCTACGGGGAGTAGCTTGGAGCCCCAGCATTTT	CASSPTGSSLEPQHF
-	-	TRBV6-5	TRBJ2-1	TGTGCCAGCAGTACGGGCGCTAGCTCCTACAATGAGCAGTTCTTC	CASSTGASSYNEQFF
TRBD2	-	TRBV5-1	TRBJ2-3	TGCGCCAGCAGCTTGGGGGCTAGCGGGAGCCTGGATACGCAGTATTTT	CASSLGASGSLDTQYF
-	-	TRBV14	TRBJ1-4	TGTGCCAGCAGCCAATGGGGATTTGAAAAACTGTTTTTT	CASSQWGFEKLFF
TRBD1	few	TRBV5-6	TRBJ1-3	TGTGCCAGCAGCTCGACAGGGGGCCTATACACCATATATTTT	CASSSTGGLYTIYF